This T cell receptor beta chain was sequenced in a study of early T cells in non-severe SARS-CoV-2 infection. In the case of this clonotype: A much larger clone differs from this one at a single base, so this may be a read error.

MiXCR, run by TCRdb on the 5' RACE reads, gives a single entry per CDR3 protein. The table has 20,000 to 25,000 distinct CDR3 sequences, 4.5% seen once. The sequence came from an adult who was a healthcare worker with PCR-confirmed SARS-CoV-2 infection or an uninfected control (not recorded which). Specimen: whole blood.

The CDR3 DNA reads as TGTGCCAGCAGCTTGCAAGGCAATGAGCAGTTCTTC. Encoded protein: CASSLQGNEQFF. The chain has TRBV7-2 and TRBJ2-1, with no clear D. V shed 3 bases and J shed 6 bases, with 6 bases lying between them. Germline V gene data show CDR1 as SGHTA and CDR2 as FQGNSA. CDR3 length equals 12 residues. Looking up the rest from reference TRBV7-2 and TRBJ2-1 gives the full variable domain: GAGVSQSPSNKVTEKGKDVELRCDPISGHTALYWYRQSLGQGLEFLIYFQGNSAPDKSGLPSDRFSAERTGGSVSTLTIQRTQQEDSAVYLCASSLQGNEQFFGPGTRLTVL.